Below are 24 T cell receptor beta chains sequenced from a single sample in a study of PD-1 blockade in classical Hodgkin lymphoma. Sequencing used immunoSEQ multiplex PCR; TCRdb keeps in-frame clones, though not all of them. The repertoire holds under 65,000 clones, with roughly nine tenths as singletons. Each patient experienced a relapse that followed autologous stem cell transplantation, and brentuximab vedotin exposure varied. Sequencing used peripheral blood mononuclear cells (PBMCs), obtained at baseline. The receptors were gathered from a human donor with classical Hodgkin lymphoma.

The CDR3 here is CASPGKGTNEQFF. CDR3 DNA sequence: TGTGCCAGCCCGGGGAAGGGTACCAATGAGCAGTTCTTC. The rearrangement links TRBV2 to TRBJ2-1, with D perhaps matching TRBD2 (5 bases). The CDR3 sequence is 13 residues long. V lost 8 bases and J 6 bases, leaving 14 bases between the germline ends. Germline CDR1 and CDR2: SNHLY and FYNNEI.

CDR3 in DNA: TGTGCCAGTAGTATAGATGGACTTAGTTACGCGAACACCGGGGAGCTGTTTTTT. Protein: CASSIDGLSYANTGELFF. This chain connects TRBV19 to TRBJ2-2; the D gene is possibly TRBD2 (5 bases). Trimming took off 0 bases at V and 0 bases at J, with 14 bases between the two ends. The length of the CDR3 is 18 residues. The germline gives CDR1 LNHDA, CDR2 SQIVND (reference sequence).

This clone was found once. The chain uses TRBV7-9 and TRBJ2-7; D possibly corresponds to TRBD2 (6 bases). CDR1 is SEHNR, CDR2 FQNEAQ, per germline (reference sequence). The CDR3 consists of 14 residues. V gave up 10 bases and J gave up 3 bases, with 19 bases separating them. CDR3 amino acids: CATTGNRGNYEQYF. The CDR3 DNA is TGTGCCACCACAGGTAATCGGGGGAACTACGAGCAGTACTTC. Together with reference TRBV7-9 and TRBJ2-7, the CDR3 gives the full variable domain: DTGVSQNPRHKITKRGQNVTFRCDPISEHNRLYWYRQTLGQGPEFLTYFQNEAQLEKSRLLSDRFSAERPKGSFSTLEIQRTEQGDSAMYLCATTGNRGNYEQYFGPGTRLTVT.

J is TRBJ2-2 and V is TRBV2; D uncertain. Germline CDR1 is SNHLY and CDR2 is FYNNEI. V was clipped by 6 bases and J by 4 bases, with 3 bases between them. The length of the CDR3 is 11 residues. CDR3 coding DNA: TGTGCCAGCAGCGTCACCGGGGAGCTGTTTTTT. This sequence encodes CASSVTGELFF.

The J gene is TRBJ2-7, the V gene TRBV7-9; D not certain. V lost 5 bases and J 6 bases, leaving 14 bases between the germline ends. Germline V gene sequence: CDR1 SEHNR, CDR2 FQNEAQ (reference sequence). The CDR3 is made up of 13 amino acids. CDR3 protein: CASSLTAAREQYF. CDR3 nucleotide sequence: TGTGCCAGCAGCCTTACGGCAGCGCGCGAGCAGTACTTC.

Here the CDR3 reads CASSLSAEQYF. The CDR3 region has the DNA TGTGCCAGCAGCTTATCTGCCGAGCAGTACTTC. The chain carries TRBV7-9 and TRBJ2-7; D ambiguous. V shed 2 bases and J shed 6 bases, with 5 bases lying between them. Germline CDR1 is SEHNR and CDR2 is FQNEAQ (reference sequence). This CDR3 has 11 amino acids.

V usage is TRBV10-3 and J usage is TRBJ2-5; a weak D match, TRBD2 (5 bases). Germline CDR1 ENHRY, CDR2 SYGVKD. The V gene lost 6 bases and the J gene lost 5 bases, with 13 bases spanning the gap. The CDR3 sequence is 13 residues long. The CDR3 DNA sequence: TGTGCCATCAGACCAGACGAGCGGGAGACCCAGTACTTC. It is translated as CAIRPDERETQYF.

The V gene is TRBV10-1, the J gene TRBJ1-1, with TRBD1 as a possible D gene (5 bases). Germline-derived CDR1 and CDR2 are WNHNN and SYGVQD (reference sequence). This CDR3 has 15 residues. With 8 bases removed from V and 2 bases from J, the gap between germline ends came to 18 bases. The CDR3 is CASLGEMGTNTEAFF. The CDR3 DNA sequence: TGCGCCAGCCTGGGGGAAATGGGTACTAACACTGAAGCTTTCTTT.

This chain joins TRBV6-6 and TRBJ2-5; the D gene is possibly TRBD2 (6 bases). The V gene lost 7 bases and the J gene lost 0 bases, with 15 bases spanning the gap. The CDR3 has 15 residues. The germline V gene encodes CDR1 MNHNY and CDR2 SVGAGI (reference sequence). In nucleotides, the CDR3 is TGTGCCAGCAACAACCGGGGACTCGACCAAGAGACCCAGTACTTC. Translation gives CASNNRGLDQETQYF.

This chain connects TRBV7-6 to TRBJ1-4; TRBD1 aligns across 8 bases. The CDR3 consists of 18 residues. V lost 1 base to trimming and J lost 6 bases; unmatched junction nucleotides: 13. Germline V CDR1 and CDR2: SGHVS, FNYEAQ. The CDR3 DNA sequence: TGTGCCAGCAGCTTAGTGGGACAGGTGGGCAGTCGAGATGAAAAACTGTTTTTT. It is translated as CASSLVGQVGSRDEKLFF. The whole variable domain, remainder taken from reference TRBV7-6 and TRBJ1-4, is GAGVSQSPRYKVTKRGQDVALRCDPISGHVSLYWYRQALGQGPEFLTYFNYEAQQDKSGLPNDRFSAERPEGSISTLTIQRTEQRDSAMYRCASSLVGQVGSRDEKLFFGSGTQLSVL.

The genes are TRBV25-1 and TRBJ1-5, with TRBD1 identical over 12 bases. The V gene end was trimmed by 6 bases and the J gene end by 7 bases; junction bases not matched to a gene: 4. The CDR3 loop spans 14 amino acids. Germline V gene sequence: CDR1 MGHDK, CDR2 SYGVNS. The DNA for the CDR3 is TGTGCCAGCAGCGGGACAGGGGGCAGGCAGCCCCAGCATTTT. Residues: CASSGTGGRQPQHF.

The J gene is TRBJ1-2, the V gene TRBV7-2, with 7 bases identical to TRBD1. Trimming at V came to 5 bases and at J to 8 bases, leaving 11 bases not matched to a gene. The length of the CDR3 is 14 residues. Looked up from germline, CDR1 is SGHTA and CDR2 is FQGNSA. The CDR3 nucleotides read TGTGCCAGCAGCCCGGGGGACAGCGGAGGGGGCTACACCTTC. Amino acids: CASSPGDSGGGYTF.

This clone was counted between two and nine times. V usage is TRBV7-9 and J usage is TRBJ1-1; TRBD1 matches 9 bases. J gave up 1 base and V 3 bases, and 9 bases lay outside the gene matches. Germline lookup yields CDR1 SEHNR and CDR2 FQNEAQ (reference sequence). There are 17 residues in the CDR3. CDR3 DNA sequence: TGTGCCAGCAGCTTGGGAGGGACAGGGCGGAGGAACACTGAAGCTTTCTTT. The encoded protein is CASSLGGTGRRNTEAFF.

The V gene is TRBV6-1, the J gene TRBJ1-1, with 9 bases aligning to TRBD1. This CDR3 has 14 amino acids. Germline values: CDR1 MNHNS, CDR2 SASEGT. V was pared by 6 bases and J by 4 bases, with 6 bases of the junction left unmatched. The CDR3 region has the DNA TGTGCCAGCAGCTCTACAGGGGGCGGCACTGAAGCTTTCTTT. Amino acids: CASSSTGGGTEAFF.

The chain employs TRBV6-5 and TRBJ2-5; weak D call: TRBD2 (5 bases). Germline assignment: CDR1 MNHEY and CDR2 SVGAGI. The CDR3 length is 11 residues. The V and J ends lost 6 bases and 6 bases respectively, with 8 bases between them. CDR3 nucleotides: TGTGCCAGCAGCTGGGAGCAGACCCAGTACTTC. Its translation: CASSWEQTQYF.

The V gene is TRBV6-5, the J gene TRBJ1-2; D not resolved. Trimming left V 3 bases short and J 6 bases short, with 5 bases between. CDR1 is MNHEY and CDR2 is SVGAGI in the germline V gene. The CDR3 spans 11 residues. The CDR3 DNA sequence: TGTGCCAGCAGTTATGGAGATGGCTACACCTTC. Amino acids: CASSYGDGYTF.

The chain uses TRBV20-1 and TRBJ2-5; D is unresolved. The CDR3 sequence is 10 residues long. Germline-derived CDR1 and CDR2 are DFQATT and SNEGSKA (reference sequence). V lost 6 bases and J lost 5, with 7 bases in between. The CDR3 DNA reads as TGCAGTGCCTCTGGCGAGACCCAGTACTTC. Translating it yields CSASGETQYF.

CDR3 nucleotides: TGTGCCAGCTCGCTAAACACTAGGACCGGGGAGCTGTTTTTT. It translates to CASSLNTRTGELFF. V and J are TRBV18 and TRBJ2-2; weak D call: TRBD2 (5 bases). V was trimmed by 6 bases and J by 5 bases, leaving 13 bases between them. Germline CDR1 is KGHSH and CDR2 is LQKENI. The CDR3 length is 14 residues. The complete variable domain, with remaining parts taken from reference TRBV18 and TRBJ2-2, reads NAGVMQNPRHLVRRRGQEARLRCSPMKGHSHVYWYRQLPEEGLKFMVYLQKENIIDESGMPKERFSAEFPKEGPSILRIQQVVRGDSAAYFCASSLNTRTGELFFGEGSRLTVL.

This clone is termed medium-sized. The sample carries other DNA sequences with the same CDR3. The rearrangement joins TRBV13 to TRBJ1-1; the D is unclear. V was pared by 5 bases and J by 7 bases, with 14 bases between. The CDR3 sequence is 13 residues long. Germline V gene sequence: CDR1 PRHDT, CDR2 FYEKMQ (reference sequence). The CDR3 loop is CASSETGWGEAFF. DNA for the CDR3: TGTGCCAGCAGCGAAACGGGGTGGGGTGAAGCTTTCTTT. Filled out from reference TRBV13 and TRBJ1-1, the complete variable domain reads AAGVIQSPRHLIKEKRETATLKCYPIPRHDTVYWYQQGPGQDPQFLISFYEKMQSDKGSIPDRFSAQQFSDYHSELNMSSLELGDSALYFCASSETGWGEAFFGQGTRLTVV.

This clone has more than one count but fewer than ten. The chain uses TRBV7-2 and TRBJ2-2; 8 bases are shared with TRBD1. Germline CDR1 and CDR2: SGHTA and FQGNSA. This CDR3 has 16 amino acids. V trimming: 1 base; J trimming: 6 bases; junction bases outside the gene matches: 7. The CDR3 bases are TGTGCCAGCAGCTTAGGCAGGGGGCAAGTCTCCGGGGAGCTGTTTTTT. Its translation is CASSLGRGQVSGELFF. The whole variable domain, filled in from reference TRBV7-2 and TRBJ2-2, reads GAGVSQSPSNKVTEKGKDVELRCDPISGHTALYWYRQSLGQGLEFLIYFQGNSAPDKSGLPSDRFSAERTGGSVSTLTIQRTQQEDSAVYLCASSLGRGQVSGELFFGEGSRLTVL.

V is TRBV5-1 and J is TRBJ2-2; D is unclear. Trimming shortened V by 4 bases and J by 5 bases, and 15 bases separated the two germline ends. CDR1 and CDR2 (germline): SGHRS, YFSETQ. CDR3 length: 15 residues. CDR3 sequence: CASSPGVLLTGELFF. The CDR3 DNA follows: TGCGCCAGCAGCCCTGGCGTACTACTGACCGGGGAGCTGTTTTTT. Supplemented by reference TRBV5-1 and TRBJ2-2, the full variable domain reads KAGVTQTPRYLIKTRGQQVTLSCSPISGHRSVSWYQQTPGQGLQFLFEYFSETQRNKGNFPGRFSGRQFSNSRSEMNVSTLELGDSALYLCASSPGVLLTGELFFGEGSRLTVL.

The chain couples TRBV5-1 to TRBJ2-1, with TRBD2 matching over 9 bases. V shed 3 bases, J shed 5 bases, and the junction held 3 bases outside the gene matches. Per the germline V gene, CDR1 is SGHRS and CDR2 is YFSETQ. CDR3 length: 14 residues. The CDR3 is CASSWASGDNEQFF. In DNA form, the CDR3 reads TGCGCCAGCAGCTGGGCTAGCGGGGACAATGAGCAGTTCTTC. Full variable domain (remainder filled in from reference TRBV5-1 and TRBJ2-1): KAGVTQTPRYLIKTRGQQVTLSCSPISGHRSVSWYQQTPGQGLQFLFEYFSETQRNKGNFPGRFSGRQFSNSRSEMNVSTLELGDSALYLCASSWASGDNEQFFGPGTRLTVL.

The J gene is TRBJ1-2, the V gene TRBV6-6, with TRBD1 matching over 7 bases. In germline, CDR1 is MNHNY, CDR2 SVGAGI (reference sequence). This CDR3 spans 15 amino acids. The V segment lost 2 bases and the J segment 8 bases; nucleotides outside the gene matches: 11. The CDR3: CASSYPDRALGGYTF. The DNA for the CDR3 is TGTGCCAGCAGTTACCCTGACAGGGCATTGGGGGGCTACACCTTC.

V is TRBV5-1 and J is TRBJ2-1; D assignment may be TRBD1 or TRBD2 (5 bases each). Trimming pared 6 bases from V and 8 bases from J, leaving 21 bases between. The CDR3 spans 15 residues. Germline assignment: CDR1 SGHRS and CDR2 YFSETQ. This CDR3 reads CASKPSWGRDHEQFF. CDR3 nucleotide sequence: TGCGCCAGCAAACCCTCATGGGGCCGGGATCATGAGCAGTTCTTC.